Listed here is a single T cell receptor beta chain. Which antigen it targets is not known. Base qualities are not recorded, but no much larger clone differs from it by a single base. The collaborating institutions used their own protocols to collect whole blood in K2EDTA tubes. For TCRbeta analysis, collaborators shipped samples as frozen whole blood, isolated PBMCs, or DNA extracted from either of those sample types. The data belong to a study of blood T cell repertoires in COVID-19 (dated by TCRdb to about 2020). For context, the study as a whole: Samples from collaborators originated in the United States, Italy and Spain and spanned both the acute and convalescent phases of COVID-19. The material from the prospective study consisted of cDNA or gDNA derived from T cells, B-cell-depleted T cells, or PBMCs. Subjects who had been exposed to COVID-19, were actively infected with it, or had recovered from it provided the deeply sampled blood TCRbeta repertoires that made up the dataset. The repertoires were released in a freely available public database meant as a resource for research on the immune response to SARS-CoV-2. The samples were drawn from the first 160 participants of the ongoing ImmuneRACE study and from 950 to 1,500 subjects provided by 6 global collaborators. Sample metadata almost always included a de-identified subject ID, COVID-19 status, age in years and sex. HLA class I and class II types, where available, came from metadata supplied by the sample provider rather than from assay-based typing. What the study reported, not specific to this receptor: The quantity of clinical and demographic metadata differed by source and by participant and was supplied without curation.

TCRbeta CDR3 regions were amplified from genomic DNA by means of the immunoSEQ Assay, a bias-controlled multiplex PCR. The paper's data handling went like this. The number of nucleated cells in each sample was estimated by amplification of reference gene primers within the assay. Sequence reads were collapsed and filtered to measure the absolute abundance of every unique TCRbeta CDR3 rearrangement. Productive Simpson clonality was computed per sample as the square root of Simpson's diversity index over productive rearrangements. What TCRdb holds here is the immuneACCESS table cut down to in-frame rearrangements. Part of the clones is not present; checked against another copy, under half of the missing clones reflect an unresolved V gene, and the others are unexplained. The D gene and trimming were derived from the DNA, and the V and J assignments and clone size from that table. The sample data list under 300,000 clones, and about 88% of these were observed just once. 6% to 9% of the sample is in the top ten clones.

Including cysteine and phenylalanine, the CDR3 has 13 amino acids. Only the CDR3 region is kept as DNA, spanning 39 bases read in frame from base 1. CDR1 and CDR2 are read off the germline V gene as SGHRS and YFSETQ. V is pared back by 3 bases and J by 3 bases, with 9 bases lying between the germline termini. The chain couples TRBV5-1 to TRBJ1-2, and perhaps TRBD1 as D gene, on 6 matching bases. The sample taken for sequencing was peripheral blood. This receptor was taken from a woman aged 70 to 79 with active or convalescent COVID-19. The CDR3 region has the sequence CASSSDRYYGYTF. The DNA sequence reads TGCGCCAGCAGCTCCGACAGGTACTATGGCTACACCTTC.